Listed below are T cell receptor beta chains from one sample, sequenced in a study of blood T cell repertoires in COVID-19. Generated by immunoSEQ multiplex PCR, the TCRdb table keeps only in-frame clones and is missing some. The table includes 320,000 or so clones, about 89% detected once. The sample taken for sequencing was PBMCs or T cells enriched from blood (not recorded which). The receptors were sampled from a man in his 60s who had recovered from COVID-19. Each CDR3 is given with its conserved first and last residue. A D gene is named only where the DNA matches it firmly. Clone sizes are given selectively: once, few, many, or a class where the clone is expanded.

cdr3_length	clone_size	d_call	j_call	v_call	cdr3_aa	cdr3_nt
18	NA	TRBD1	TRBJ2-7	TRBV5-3	CARSPLRVFRDRAYEQYF	TGTGCCAGAAGCCCCCTTAGGGTTTTTCGGGACAGGGCCTACGAGCAGTACTTC
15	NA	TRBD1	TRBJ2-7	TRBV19	CASSRPGQGSYEQYF	TGTGCCAGTAGCCGACCGGGACAGGGCTCCTACGAGCAGTACTTC
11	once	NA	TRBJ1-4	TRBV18	CASSGGEKLFF	TGTGCCAGCTCAGGAGGGGAAAAACTGTTTTTT
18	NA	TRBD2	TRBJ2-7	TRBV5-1	CASSFTSGTNYDSYEQYF	TGCGCCAGCAGCTTTACTAGCGGGACTAACTACGACTCCTACGAGCAGTACTTC
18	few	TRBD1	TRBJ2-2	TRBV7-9	CASSSPNRQGARTGELFF	TGTGCCAGCAGCTCCCCTAACAGACAGGGGGCTAGGACCGGGGAGCTGTTTTTT
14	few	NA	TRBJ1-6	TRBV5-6	CASSPGQGNSPLHF	TGTGCCAGCAGCCCCGGGCAGGGGAATTCACCCCTCCACTTT
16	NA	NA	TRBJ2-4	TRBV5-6	CASSFRQDIAKNIQYF	TGTGCCAGCAGCTTCCGACAGGATATAGCCAAAAACATTCAGTACTTC
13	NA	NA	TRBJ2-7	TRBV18	CASSSGLYYEQYF	TGTGCCAGCTCTAGTGGACTCTACTACGAGCAGTACTTC
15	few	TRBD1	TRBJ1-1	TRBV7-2	CASSLEGTGGTEAFF	TGTGCCAGCAGCTTAGAAGGGACAGGTGGCACTGAAGCTTTCTTT
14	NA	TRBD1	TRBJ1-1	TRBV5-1	CASSSGQGSTEAFF	TGCGCCAGCAGCTCCGGACAGGGTTCGACTGAAGCTTTCTTT